The rows below give T cell receptor beta chains drawn from one sample of a study of regulatory T cells in long-lasting Graves disease. From the multiplex PCR reads, TCRdb called clonotypes with MiXCR, one entry per CDR3 protein. The sample contains fewer than 650,000 distinct CDR3 sequences, about 16% of which appear only once. These data also featured in a second study, about T cells in Graves' hyperthyroidism and ophthalmopathy.

The sequenced sample was peripheral blood mononuclear cells (PBMCs), obtained at new diagnosis, from a patient treated with antithyroid drugs. These receptors all stem from a man aged 18 to 29 with Graves disease. CDR3s include the opening cysteine and the closing phenylalanine or tryptophan. The D gene is left open where the match is weak. Not all rows give a size; the values are once, few, many and, for expanded clones, a class.

J gene: TRBJ2-3
clone size: -
D gene: -
V gene: TRBV20-1
CDR3 protein: CSASVTESTDTQYF
CDR3 DNA: TGCAGTGCTAGTGTGACGGAAAGCACAGATACGCAGTATTTT

J gene: TRBJ2-7
clone size: many
D gene: -
V gene: TRBV27
CDR3 protein: CASSPTRQITYEQYF
CDR3 DNA: TGTGCCAGCAGTCCAACCAGACAGATAACCTACGAGCAGTACTTC

J gene: TRBJ2-3
clone size: -
D gene: -
V gene: TRBV7-9
CDR3 protein: CASSYDRGGIGTDTQYF
CDR3 DNA: TGTGCCAGCAGCTACGACAGGGGAGGGATTGGCACAGATACGCAGTATTTT

J gene: TRBJ1-4
clone size: -
D gene: TRBD1
V gene: TRBV15
CDR3 protein: CATSRDWTGQEKLFF
CDR3 DNA: TGTGCCACCAGCAGAGATTGGACAGGGCAAGAAAAACTGTTTTTT

J gene: TRBJ2-3
clone size: many
D gene: TRBD1
V gene: TRBV28
CDR3 protein: CASSHRGDGTDTQYF
CDR3 DNA: TGTGCCAGCAGTCACAGGGGTGATGGCACAGATACGCAGTATTTT

J gene: TRBJ2-1
clone size: many
D gene: TRBD1
V gene: TRBV12-3/TRBV12-4
CDR3 protein: CASSRIPGQRNEQFF
CDR3 DNA: TGTGCCAGCAGCCGGATTCCGGGACAGCGAAATGAGCAGTTCTTC

J gene: TRBJ2-1
clone size: many
D gene: -
V gene: TRBV12-3/TRBV12-4
CDR3 protein: CASTPSTGAYNEQFF
CDR3 DNA: TGTGCCAGCACCCCCTCGACGGGAGCTTACAATGAGCAGTTCTTC

J gene: TRBJ2-1
clone size: many
D gene: TRBD2
V gene: TRBV11-2
CDR3 protein: CASSSTSGSSEHPLF
CDR3 DNA: TGTGCCAGCAGCTCTACTAGCGGGAGCTCCGAACATCCACTTTTC

J gene: TRBJ2-7
clone size: many
D gene: TRBD2
V gene: TRBV7-2
CDR3 protein: CASSFRDYSSEQYF
CDR3 DNA: TGTGCCAGCAGCTTCCGGGACTACTCGTCTGAGCAGTACTTC

J gene: TRBJ2-3
clone size: -
D gene: -
V gene: TRBV7-9
CDR3 protein: CASSSSSGLAGLLDTQYF
CDR3 DNA: TGTGCCAGCAGCTCCTCCTCCGGACTGGCGGGACTCTTAGATACGCAGTATTTT

J gene: TRBJ1-2
clone size: many
D gene: TRBD1
V gene: TRBV15
CDR3 protein: CATSRDNRGRGYTF
CDR3 DNA: TGTGCCACCAGCAGAGATAACAGGGGTCGTGGCTACACCTTC

J gene: TRBJ1-2
clone size: many
D gene: -
V gene: TRBV27
CDR3 protein: CASSLVRGGNYGYTF
CDR3 DNA: TGTGCCAGCAGTTTAGTCCGGGGGGGGAACTATGGCTACACCTTC

J gene: TRBJ2-1
clone size: many
D gene: TRBD2
V gene: TRBV7-9
CDR3 protein: CASSPTSVDEQFF
CDR3 DNA: TGTGCCAGCAGCCCCACTAGCGTCGATGAGCAGTTCTTC

J gene: TRBJ2-1
clone size: many
D gene: TRBD2
V gene: TRBV2
CDR3 protein: CASKAASGSRNEQFF
CDR3 DNA: TGTGCCAGCAAGGCGGCTAGCGGGAGTAGGAATGAGCAGTTCTTC

J gene: TRBJ2-7
clone size: -
D gene: TRBD2
V gene: TRBV24-1
CDR3 protein: CATSDKTSGRSEQYF
CDR3 DNA: TGTGCCACCAGTGACAAGACTAGCGGGAGAAGTGAGCAGTACTTC

J gene: TRBJ1-4
clone size: -
D gene: -
V gene: TRBV5-5
CDR3 protein: CASSSYRPTNEKLFF
CDR3 DNA: TGTGCCAGCAGCTCTTACAGGCCAACTAATGAAAAACTGTTTTTT

J gene: TRBJ1-5
clone size: few
D gene: -
V gene: TRBV7-8
CDR3 protein: CASSGGGQVGPQHF
CDR3 DNA: TGTGCCAGCAGCGGTGGAGGGCAAGTTGGGCCCCAGCATTTT

J gene: TRBJ1-1
clone size: many
D gene: -
V gene: TRBV7-3
CDR3 protein: CASSPDWGSNTEAFF
CDR3 DNA: TGTGCCAGCAGTCCCGATTGGGGTTCGAACACTGAAGCTTTCTTT

J gene: TRBJ1-2
clone size: many
D gene: TRBD1
V gene: TRBV7-9
CDR3 protein: CASSSGTGLALDGYTF
CDR3 DNA: TGTGCCAGCAGCTCCGGGACAGGACTCGCCTTGGATGGCTACACCTTC

J gene: TRBJ2-7
clone size: many
D gene: TRBD1
V gene: TRBV5-1
CDR3 protein: CASRTRTGGSYEQYF
CDR3 DNA: TGCGCCAGCAGAACACGGACAGGGGGCTCCTACGAGCAGTACTTC

J gene: TRBJ2-1
clone size: few
D gene: TRBD2
V gene: TRBV29-1
CDR3 protein: CSVEGRGTNWYNEQFF
CDR3 DNA: TGCAGCGTTGAAGGTAGAGGGACTAACTGGTACAATGAGCAGTTCTTC

J gene: TRBJ1-1
clone size: many
D gene: -
V gene: TRBV3-1
CDR3 protein: CASSQGTRGEAFF
CDR3 DNA: TGTGCCAGCAGCCAAGGCACAAGAGGTGAAGCTTTCTTT

J gene: TRBJ2-3
clone size: few
D gene: TRBD2
V gene: TRBV13
CDR3 protein: CASRRLAGGMTQYF
CDR3 DNA: TGTGCCAGCAGGCGACTAGCGGGAGGCATGACGCAGTATTTT

J gene: TRBJ2-2
clone size: many
D gene: -
V gene: TRBV24-1
CDR3 protein: CATSDPDEELFF
CDR3 DNA: TGTGCCACCAGTGACCCGGACGAGGAGCTGTTTTTT

J gene: TRBJ2-1
clone size: many
D gene: -
V gene: TRBV27
CDR3 protein: CASRGSGSSYNEQFF
CDR3 DNA: TGTGCCAGCAGGGGTTCCGGGAGCTCCTACAATGAGCAGTTCTTC

J gene: TRBJ2-7
clone size: many
D gene: -
V gene: TRBV27
CDR3 protein: CASSPVPPASYEQYF
CDR3 DNA: TGTGCCAGCAGTCCGGTACCCCCAGCGTCCTACGAGCAGTACTTC

J gene: TRBJ1-5
clone size: few
D gene: -
V gene: TRBV19
CDR3 protein: CASSIAEYSNQPQHF
CDR3 DNA: TGTGCCAGTAGTATAGCAGAATATAGCAATCAGCCCCAGCATTTT

J gene: TRBJ2-1
clone size: -
D gene: TRBD2
V gene: TRBV7-3
CDR3 protein: CASSFAGLAGEVEFF
CDR3 DNA: TGTGCCAGCAGCTTCGCGGGACTAGCGGGAGAGGTGGAGTTCTTC

J gene: TRBJ1-4
clone size: many
D gene: -
V gene: TRBV18
CDR3 protein: CASSHEDGNEKLFF
CDR3 DNA: TGTGCCAGCTCACACGAAGACGGAAATGAAAAACTGTTTTTT

J gene: TRBJ2-6
clone size: many
D gene: -
V gene: TRBV28
CDR3 protein: CASSLRGLLWANVLTF
CDR3 DNA: TGTGCCAGCAGTTTACGAGGTCTGCTTTGGGCCAACGTCCTGACTTTC

J gene: TRBJ1-2
clone size: -
D gene: -
V gene: TRBV20-1
CDR3 protein: CSAPTGTNYGYTF
CDR3 DNA: TGCAGTGCGCCGACGGGGACTAACTATGGCTACACCTTC

J gene: TRBJ2-7
clone size: many
D gene: -
V gene: TRBV6-1
CDR3 protein: CASSPSRNEQYF
CDR3 DNA: TGTGCCAGCAGTCCCTCAAGGAACGAGCAGTACTTC

J gene: TRBJ1-5
clone size: -
D gene: -
V gene: TRBV6-2/TRBV6-3
CDR3 protein: CASSPRGGIQPQHF
CDR3 DNA: TGTGCCAGCAGTCCGAGGGGGGGCATTCAGCCCCAGCATTTT

J gene: TRBJ2-1
clone size: many
D gene: -
V gene: TRBV7-3
CDR3 protein: CASSLASSGWGSYNEQFF
CDR3 DNA: TGTGCCAGCAGCTTAGCGTCGAGCGGATGGGGCTCCTACAATGAGCAGTTCTTC

J gene: TRBJ2-3
clone size: many
D gene: -
V gene: TRBV15
CDR3 protein: CATSRGGGSFTDTQYF
CDR3 DNA: TGTGCCACCAGCAGAGGGGGGGGCAGCTTCACAGATACGCAGTATTTT

J gene: TRBJ1-4
clone size: -
D gene: TRBD1
V gene: TRBV9
CDR3 protein: CASSPQRSQGKLFF
CDR3 DNA: TGTGCCAGCAGCCCTCAGAGATCACAGGGGAAACTGTTTTTT

J gene: TRBJ2-7
clone size: -
D gene: -
V gene: TRBV5-1
CDR3 protein: CASSLEQAGGEQYF
CDR3 DNA: TGCGCCAGCAGCTTGGAACAGGCCGGCGGCGAGCAGTACTTC

J gene: TRBJ1-4
clone size: few
D gene: TRBD1
V gene: TRBV19
CDR3 protein: CASIDRVGEKLFF
CDR3 DNA: TGTGCCAGTATCGACAGGGTGGGGGAAAAACTGTTTTTT